This T cell receptor (beta chain) is from a study of blood T cell repertoires in COVID-19. Study in general: The analysed material was cDNA or gDNA that came from T cells, B-cell-depleted T cells, or PBMCs.

V shed 4 bases and J 1 base; nucleotides not matched to a gene: 4. Per the germline V gene, CDR1 is KGHDR and CDR2 is SFDVKD. The CDR3 is made up of 15 amino acids. Produced via immunoSEQ multiplex PCR; TCRdb's table is partial and in-frame only. The sample comprises 290,000 or so clones, roughly 85% of which are singletons, and around 5.5% rests with the top ten. The receptor's source is a man aged 45-65 years with active or convalescent COVID-19. Sample: peripheral blood. The V call is TRBV24-1, the J call TRBJ1-1; 8 nucleotides line up with TRBD1. In DNA form, the CDR3 reads TGTGCCACCAGTGAGACCGGGACAGGGAACACTGAAGCTTTCTTT. Its protein product is CATSETGTGNTEAFF.